These T cell receptor beta chains were read from a single sample in a study of synovial regulatory T cells in juvenile arthritis. Generated by immunoSEQ multiplex PCR, the TCRdb table keeps only in-frame clones and is missing some. The sample spans 10,000 or so clones; the ten largest clones claim around 0.71%. The specimen sequenced was Treg cells from blood. The receptors derive from a donor younger than 30 with juvenile idiopathic arthritis. The CDR3 runs from the conserved cysteine through the conserved F or W. Fields, in order: J gene, V gene, CDR3 protein.

TRBJ1-3	TRBV6-6	CASSGPATTSGNTIYF
TRBJ2-2	TRBV10-3	CAISTYQGQDTGELFF
TRBJ1-2	TRBV5-1	CASRGQAANYGYTF
TRBJ2-1	TRBV6-5	CASSYSLAGGLNEQFF
TRBJ2-4	TRBV4-1	CASSQDGAAKNIQYF
TRBJ2-3	TRBV5-6	CASVTSGGSTDTQYF
TRBJ2-3	TRBV10-3	CALARGGTQYF
TRBJ2-4	TRBV21-1	CASSPRNIQYF
TRBJ1-2	TRBV6-6	CASRDPNYGYTF
TRBJ2-7	TRBV18	CASSLGTVRGNEQYF
TRBJ1-1	TRBV5-1	CASSFSRGVTEAFF
TRBJ1-5	TRBV19	CASSMQDLSNQPQHF
TRBJ1-3	TRBV5-6	CASSLRGRGNTIYF
TRBJ1-5	TRBV29-1	CSVAQRGNQPQHF
TRBJ1-1	TRBV6-4	CAIRGPEAFF
TRBJ2-7	TRBV19	CASSRGLQGSYEQYF
TRBJ1-5	TRBV7-9	CASAQGQGGNQPQHF
TRBJ1-2	TRBV4-1	CASSQAKIGGNYGYTF
TRBJ2-7	TRBV4-3	CASSQVRTGYEQYF
TRBJ1-6	TRBV6-4	CASRTGTEIYF
TRBJ2-7	TRBV7-9	CASSLVDRVHEQYF
TRBJ1-2	TRBV25-1	CASSEALGVGYTF
TRBJ1-2	TRBV5-1	CASRLGQGYGYTF
TRBJ1-2	TRBV4-3	CASSQEGLNYGYTF
TRBJ1-6	TRBV5-1	CASSLGGPNSPLHF
TRBJ1-2	TRBV6-5	CASSGTRGYTF